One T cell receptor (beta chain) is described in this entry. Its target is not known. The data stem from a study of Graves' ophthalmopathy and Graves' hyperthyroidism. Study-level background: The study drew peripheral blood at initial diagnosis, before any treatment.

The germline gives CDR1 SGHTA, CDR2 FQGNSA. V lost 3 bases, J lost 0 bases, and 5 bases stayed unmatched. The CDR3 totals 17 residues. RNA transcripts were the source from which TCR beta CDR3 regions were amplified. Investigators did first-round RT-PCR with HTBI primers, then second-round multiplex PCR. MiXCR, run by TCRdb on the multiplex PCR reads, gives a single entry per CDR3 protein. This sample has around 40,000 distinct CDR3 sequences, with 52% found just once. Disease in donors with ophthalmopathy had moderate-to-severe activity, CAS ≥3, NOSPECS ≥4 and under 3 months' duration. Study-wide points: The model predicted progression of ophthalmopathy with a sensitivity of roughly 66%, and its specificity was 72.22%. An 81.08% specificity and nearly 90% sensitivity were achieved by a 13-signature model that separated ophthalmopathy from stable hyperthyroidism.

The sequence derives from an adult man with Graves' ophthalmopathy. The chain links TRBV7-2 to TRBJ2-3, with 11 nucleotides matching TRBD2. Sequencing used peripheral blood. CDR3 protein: CASSLGLAVLSTDTQYF. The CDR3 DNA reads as TGTGCCAGCAGCTTGGGACTAGCGGTTCTTAGCACAGATACGCAGTATTTT.